The rows below give T cell receptor beta chains drawn from one sample of a study of blood T cell repertoires in COVID-19. TCRdb keeps only in-frame clones here, not all; method: immunoSEQ multiplex PCR. The sample holds more than 85,000 clones, 65% to 90% seen once. Input material: peripheral blood. All receptors come from a man in his 60s with acute or convalescent COVID-19. Both conserved end residues are part of each CDR3. A D gene is named only where the DNA matches it firmly. Size values are once, few and many counts, or a class for expanded clones, and some rows have none.

v_gene: TRBV6-5
abundance: .
d_gene: .
j_gene: TRBJ1-5
CDR3aa: CASMGAVDQPQHF
CDR3nt: TGTGCCAGCATGGGGGCGGTCGATCAGCCCCAGCATTTT

v_gene: TRBV10-3
abundance: .
d_gene: TRBD2
j_gene: TRBJ2-5
CDR3aa: CAISDETSGGGETQYF
CDR3nt: TGTGCCATCAGTGACGAGACTAGCGGGGGGGGAGAGACCCAGTACTTC

v_gene: TRBV12-2
abundance: once
d_gene: .
j_gene: TRBJ1-2
CDR3aa: CASRSSTRWDRGEAYGYTF
CDR3nt: TGTGCAAGTCGCTCCTCCACTCGTTGGGACAGGGGAGAAGCCTATGGCTACACCTTC

v_gene: TRBV6-5
abundance: .
d_gene: .
j_gene: TRBJ2-7
CDR3aa: CASFDSPYEQYF
CDR3nt: TGTGCCAGTTTCGACAGCCCTTACGAGCAGTACTTC

v_gene: TRBV28
abundance: once
d_gene: .
j_gene: TRBJ2-1
CDR3aa: CASSPATVGSYNEQFF
CDR3nt: TGTGCCAGCAGTCCTGCAACCGTCGGCTCCTACAATGAGCAGTTCTTC

v_gene: TRBV3-1/TRBV3-2
abundance: .
d_gene: TRBD1
j_gene: TRBJ2-5
CDR3aa: CASSQLLRTGGRETQYF
CDR3nt: TGTGCCAGCAGCCAACTTCTCCGGACAGGGGGCCGGGAGACCCAGTACTTC

v_gene: TRBV20-1
abundance: .
d_gene: .
j_gene: TRBJ2-1
CDR3aa: CSASQVDNEQFF
CDR3nt: TGCAGTGCTAGTCAGGTAGACAATGAGCAGTTCTTC

v_gene: TRBV4-3
abundance: .
d_gene: .
j_gene: TRBJ1-2
CDR3aa: CASSLRQRANYGYTF
CDR3nt: TGCGCCAGCAGCTTACGACAGAGAGCTAACTATGGCTACACCTTC

v_gene: TRBV19
abundance: .
d_gene: .
j_gene: TRBJ1-2
CDR3aa: CASRPRVDSYGYTF
CDR3nt: TGTGCCAGTAGACCACGAGTGGACAGCTATGGCTACACCTTC

v_gene: TRBV7-6
abundance: .
d_gene: .
j_gene: TRBJ1-1
CDR3aa: CASSSGPLQGPEAFF
CDR3nt: TGTGCCAGCAGCTCCGGACCACTTCAGGGCCCTGAAGCTTTCTTT

v_gene: TRBV7-8
abundance: .
d_gene: TRBD1
j_gene: TRBJ1-2
CDR3aa: CASSPRDRGDYGYTF
CDR3nt: TGTGCCAGCAGCCCGCGGGACAGGGGAGACTATGGCTACACCTTC

v_gene: TRBV5-1
abundance: .
d_gene: .
j_gene: TRBJ1-5
CDR3aa: CASRATGANQPQHF
CDR3nt: TGCGCCAGCAGGGCGACTGGGGCTAATCAGCCCCAGCATTTT

v_gene: TRBV19
abundance: .
d_gene: TRBD1
j_gene: TRBJ1-5
CDR3aa: CASSIPTGVGNQPQHF
CDR3nt: TGTGCCAGTAGTATCCCAACAGGGGTTGGGAATCAGCCCCAGCATTTT

v_gene: TRBV7-9
abundance: .
d_gene: .
j_gene: TRBJ2-6
CDR3aa: CASSLDVWANVLTF
CDR3nt: TGTGCCAGCAGCTTAGATGTCTGGGCCAACGTCCTGACTTTC

v_gene: TRBV5-1
abundance: .
d_gene: TRBD1
j_gene: TRBJ1-4
CDR3aa: CASSLGQGAEKLFF
CDR3nt: TGCGCCAGCAGCTTAGGACAGGGGGCTGAAAAACTGTTTTTT

v_gene: TRBV5-4
abundance: .
d_gene: TRBD2
j_gene: TRBJ2-3
CDR3aa: CASSSQLAGVRDTQYF
CDR3nt: TGTGCCAGCAGCTCACAACTAGCGGGGGTTCGAGATACGCAGTATTTT

v_gene: TRBV10-3
abundance: once
d_gene: .
j_gene: TRBJ2-1
CDR3aa: CAISEFSRNEQFF
CDR3nt: TGTGCCATCAGTGAGTTTTCGCGCAATGAGCAGTTCTTC

v_gene: TRBV6-5
abundance: .
d_gene: .
j_gene: TRBJ1-3
CDR3aa: CASSTVGTSGNTIYF
CDR3nt: TGTGCCAGCAGTACTGTGGGGACTTCTGGAAACACCATATATTTT

v_gene: TRBV12-3/TRBV12-4
abundance: few
d_gene: .
j_gene: TRBJ2-1
CDR3aa: CASSSFHNEQFF
CDR3nt: TGTGCCAGCAGTTCCTTCCACAATGAGCAGTTCTTC

v_gene: TRBV21-1
abundance: .
d_gene: .
j_gene: TRBJ1-2
CDR3aa: CASSKEGQGGYGYTF
CDR3nt: TGTGCCAGCAGCAAGGAGGGACAGGGCGGCTATGGCTACACCTTC

v_gene: TRBV5-1
abundance: once
d_gene: TRBD2
j_gene: TRBJ2-5
CDR3aa: CASSLSPSGVETQYF
CDR3nt: TGCGCCAGCAGCCTATCGCCTAGCGGGGTAGAGACCCAGTACTTC

v_gene: TRBV3-1/TRBV3-2
abundance: .
d_gene: .
j_gene: TRBJ1-1
CDR3aa: CASSSTTEAFF
CDR3nt: TGTGCCAGCAGCTCTACCACTGAAGCTTTCTTT